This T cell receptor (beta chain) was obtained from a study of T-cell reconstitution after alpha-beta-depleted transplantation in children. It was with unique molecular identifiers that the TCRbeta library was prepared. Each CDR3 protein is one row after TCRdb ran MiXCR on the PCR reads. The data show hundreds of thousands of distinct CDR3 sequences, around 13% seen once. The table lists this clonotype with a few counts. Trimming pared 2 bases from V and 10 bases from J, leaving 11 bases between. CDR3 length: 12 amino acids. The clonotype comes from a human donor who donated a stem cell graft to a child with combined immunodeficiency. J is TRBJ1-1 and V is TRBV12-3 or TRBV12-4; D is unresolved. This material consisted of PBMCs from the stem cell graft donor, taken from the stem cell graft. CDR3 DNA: TGTGCCAGCAGTTTACCGGGGATAGGAGCTTTCTTT. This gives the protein CASSLPGIGAFF.